The sample holds a few counts of the clone carrying this T cell receptor (beta chain). What it binds is not known. Primers for the PCR totalled 60 Vbeta and 13 Jbeta. Assay used: immunoSEQ multiplex PCR; TCRdb lists only in-frame clones, some missing. The sample yields approximately 220,000 clones, less than 85% seen once. The CDR3 totals 14 residues. The V gene end was trimmed by 1 base and the J gene end by 8 bases; junction bases not matched to a gene: 4. The germline V gene has CDR1 LNHDA and CDR2 SQIVND (reference sequence). This record comes from a study of cytomegalovirus exposure and HLA in healthy donors. The study's findings and limits: In the analysis, some V segments, TRBV6-2 and TRBV6-3 included, were excluded as indistinguishable.

The sample was PBMCs. This receptor was identified in a man between 18 and 29 years old in good health and CMV-seronegative. The chain uses TRBV19 and TRBJ2-1, with 8 bases matching TRBD1. The CDR3 loop reads CASSIALTGDEQFF. In DNA, the CDR3 is TGTGCCAGTAGTATAGCCCTGACAGGGGATGAGCAGTTCTTC.